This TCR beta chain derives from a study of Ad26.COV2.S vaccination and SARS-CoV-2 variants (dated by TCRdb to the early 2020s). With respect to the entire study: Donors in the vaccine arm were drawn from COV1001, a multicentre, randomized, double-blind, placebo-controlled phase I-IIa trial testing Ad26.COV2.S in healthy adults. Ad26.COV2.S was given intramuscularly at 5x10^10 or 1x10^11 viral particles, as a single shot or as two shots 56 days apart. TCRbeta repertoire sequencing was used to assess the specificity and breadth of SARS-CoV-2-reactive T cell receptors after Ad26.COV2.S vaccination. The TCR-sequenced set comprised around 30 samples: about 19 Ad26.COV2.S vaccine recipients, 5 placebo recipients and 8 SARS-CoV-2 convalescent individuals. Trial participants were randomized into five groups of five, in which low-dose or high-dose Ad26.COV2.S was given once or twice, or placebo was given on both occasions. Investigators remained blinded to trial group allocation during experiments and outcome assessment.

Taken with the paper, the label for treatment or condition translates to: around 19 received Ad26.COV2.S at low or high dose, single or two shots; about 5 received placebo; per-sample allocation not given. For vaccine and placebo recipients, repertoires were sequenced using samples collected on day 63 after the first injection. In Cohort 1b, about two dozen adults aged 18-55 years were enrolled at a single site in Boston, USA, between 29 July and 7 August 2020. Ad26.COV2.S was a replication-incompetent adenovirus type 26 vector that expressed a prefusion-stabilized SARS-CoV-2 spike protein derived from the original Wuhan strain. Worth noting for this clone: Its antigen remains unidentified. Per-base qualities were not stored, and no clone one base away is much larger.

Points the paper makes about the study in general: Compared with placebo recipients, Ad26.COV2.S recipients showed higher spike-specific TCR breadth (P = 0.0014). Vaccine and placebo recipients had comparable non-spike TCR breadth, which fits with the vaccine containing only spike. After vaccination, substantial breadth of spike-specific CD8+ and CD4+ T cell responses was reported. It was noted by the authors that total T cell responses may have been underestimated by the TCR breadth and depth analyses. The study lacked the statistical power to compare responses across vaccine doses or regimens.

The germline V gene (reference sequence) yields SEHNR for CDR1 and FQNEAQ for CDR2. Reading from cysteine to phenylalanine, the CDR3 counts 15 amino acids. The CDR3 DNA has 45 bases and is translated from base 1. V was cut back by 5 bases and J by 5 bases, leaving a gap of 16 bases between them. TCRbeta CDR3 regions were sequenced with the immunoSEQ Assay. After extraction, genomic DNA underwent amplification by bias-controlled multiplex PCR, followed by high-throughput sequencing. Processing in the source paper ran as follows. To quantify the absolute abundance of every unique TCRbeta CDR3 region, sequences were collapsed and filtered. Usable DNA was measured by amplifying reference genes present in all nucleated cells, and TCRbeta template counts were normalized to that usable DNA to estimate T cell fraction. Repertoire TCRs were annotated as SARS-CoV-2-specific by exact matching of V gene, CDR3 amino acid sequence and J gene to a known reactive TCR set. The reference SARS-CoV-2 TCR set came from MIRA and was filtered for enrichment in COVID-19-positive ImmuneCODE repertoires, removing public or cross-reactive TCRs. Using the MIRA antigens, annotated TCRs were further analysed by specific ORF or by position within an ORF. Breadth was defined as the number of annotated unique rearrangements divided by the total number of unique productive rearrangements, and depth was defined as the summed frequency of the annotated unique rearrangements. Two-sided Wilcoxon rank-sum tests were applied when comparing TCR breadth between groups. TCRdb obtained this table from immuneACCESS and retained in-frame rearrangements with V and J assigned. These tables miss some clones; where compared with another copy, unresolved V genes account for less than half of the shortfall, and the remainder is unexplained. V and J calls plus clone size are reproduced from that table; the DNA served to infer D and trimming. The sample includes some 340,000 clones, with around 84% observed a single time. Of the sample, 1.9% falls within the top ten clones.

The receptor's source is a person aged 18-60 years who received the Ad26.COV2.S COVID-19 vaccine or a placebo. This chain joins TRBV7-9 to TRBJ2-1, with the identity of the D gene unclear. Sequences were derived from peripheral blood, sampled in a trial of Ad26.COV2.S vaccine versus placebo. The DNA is TGTGCCAGCAGCGCCCTGGGAACCCGCAACAATGAGCAGTTCTTC. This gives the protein CASSALGTRNNEQFF.